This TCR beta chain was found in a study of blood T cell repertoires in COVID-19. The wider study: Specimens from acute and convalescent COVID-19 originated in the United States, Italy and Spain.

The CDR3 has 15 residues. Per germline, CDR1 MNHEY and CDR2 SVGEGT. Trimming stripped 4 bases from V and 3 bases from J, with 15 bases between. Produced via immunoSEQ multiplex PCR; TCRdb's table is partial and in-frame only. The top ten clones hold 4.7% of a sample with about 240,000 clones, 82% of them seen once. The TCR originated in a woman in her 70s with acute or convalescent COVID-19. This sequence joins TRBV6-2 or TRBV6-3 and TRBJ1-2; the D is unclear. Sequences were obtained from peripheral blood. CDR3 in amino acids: CASSSYRGRDYGYTF. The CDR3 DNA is TGTGCCAGCAGTTCCTACAGAGGGAGGGACTATGGCTACACCTTC.